These 28 T cell receptor beta chains share one sample of origin, sequenced in a study of T cell responses to AZD1222 COVID-19 vaccine. Libraries were prepared by immunoSEQ multiplex PCR; TCRdb keeps only in-frame clonotypes and omits some of them. Altogether around 120,000 clones are present, about nine tenths being singletons, with the ten largest covering about 1.1%. Sequenced material: peripheral blood, taken on day 0 of AZD1222 vaccination. The receptors come from an adult in good health.

The genes are TRBV18 and TRBJ2-2, with D tentatively TRBD2 (6 bases). With 4 bases removed from V and 6 bases from J, the gap between germline ends came to 12 bases. Per the germline V gene, CDR1 is KGHSH and CDR2 is LQKENI. The CDR3 length is 14 residues. In DNA form, the CDR3 reads TGTGCCAGCTCACAATCTAGCGACGCCGGGGAGCTGTTTTTT. Translation gives CASSQSSDAGELFF.

V is TRBV9 and J is TRBJ1-6; D is unclear. Germline V gene sequence: CDR1 SGDLS, CDR2 YYNGEE. This CDR3 has 13 residues. The germline V and J ends were trimmed by 0 bases and 8 bases, with 6 bases remaining between them. CDR3 sequence reads: CASSVGPDSPLHF. In nucleotides, the CDR3 is TGTGCCAGCAGCGTAGGGCCAGATTCACCCCTCCACTTT.

This sequence joins TRBV9 and TRBJ1-2, with no clear D. V lost 1 base to trimming and J lost 4 bases, with 5 bases between them. CDR1 is SGDLS, CDR2 YYNGEE, per germline. The length of the CDR3 is 12 residues. CDR3: CASSVLSYGYTF. Written as DNA, the CDR3 is TGTGCCAGCAGCGTATTATCCTATGGCTACACCTTC.

V usage is TRBV24-1 and J usage is TRBJ1-1; D not resolved. The length of the CDR3 is 14 residues. Deletions cut 8 bases from V and 3 bases from J, with 15 bases between. The germline V gene has CDR1 KGHDR and CDR2 SFDVKD. In DNA form, the CDR3 reads TGTGCCACCATGATCCAGAGAGTAGACACTGAAGCTTTCTTT. It codes for CATMIQRVDTEAFF.

This clone was observed a single time. This sequence joins TRBV2 and TRBJ1-5; 7 bases map to TRBD1. The CDR3 is made up of 15 amino acids. CDR1 and CDR2 from the germline V gene are SNHLY and FYNNEI. Trimming cost V 5 bases and J 4 bases; bases outside gene matches: 8. The CDR3 DNA follows: TGTGCCAGCAGTTACGACAGGGTAGGGAATCAGCCCCAGCATTTT. Translation: CASSYDRVGNQPQHF.

The chain joins TRBV7-8 to TRBJ1-5; D unclear. The CDR3 is 17 residues long. CDR1 is SGHVS and CDR2 is FQNEAQ in the germline V gene. Trimming pared 1 base from V and 4 bases from J, leaving 17 bases between. This CDR3 reads CASSLDLQSPLNQPQHF. CDR3 DNA: TGTGCCAGCAGCTTAGACCTCCAGAGTCCCCTTAATCAGCCCCAGCATTTT.

This rearrangement joins TRBV27 to TRBJ2-1; D might be TRBD1 (5 bases). V lost 6 bases to trimming and J lost 6 bases, with 18 bases between them. This CDR3 spans 15 amino acids. Germline loops: CDR1 MNHEY, CDR2 SMNVEV (reference sequence). CDR3 DNA: TGTGCCAGCAGGGCAGGGATTTATTCCGTCAATGAGCAGTTCTTC. Its translation: CASRAGIYSVNEQFF.

The rearrangement links TRBV7-3 to TRBJ1-1; unclear D gene. V dropped 2 bases and J dropped 1 base, with 5 bases sitting between them. Germline V gives CDR1 SGHTA, CDR2 FQGTGA. CDR3 length: 13 residues. The CDR3 sequence: CASSLAGNTEAFF. The CDR3 DNA reads TGTGCCAGCAGCTTAGCCGGGAACACTGAAGCTTTCTTT.

The genes are TRBV5-1 and TRBJ2-1, with 14 bases identical to TRBD2. CDR1 is SGHRS and CDR2 is YFSETQ in the germline V gene. Trimming at V came to 4 bases and at J to 8 bases, leaving 8 bases not matched to a gene. The CDR3 covers 16 residues. In nucleotides, the CDR3 is TGCGCCAGCAGCCGGGGACTAGCGGGAGATAGGGATGAGCAGTTCTTC. Its translation is CASSRGLAGDRDEQFF.

The chain joins TRBV28 to TRBJ2-6; 9 bases match TRBD1. In germline, CDR1 is MDHEN, CDR2 SYDVKM. The CDR3 has 15 residues. V lost 5 bases and J lost 2; bases outside the gene matches: 1. CDR3 nucleotide sequence: TGTGCCAGCAGTAGACAGGGGGCTGGGGCCAACGTCCTGACTTTC. It translates to CASSRQGAGANVLTF.

The CDR3 sequence: CASSIISGTLYGYTF. The DNA of the CDR3 is TGTGCCAGTAGTATCATCTCCGGGACACTCTATGGCTACACCTTC. The V gene is TRBV19, the J gene TRBJ1-2; TRBD1 is a possible D gene (6 bases). The CDR3 sequence is 15 residues long. Trimming shortened V by 3 bases and J by 4 bases, and 15 bases separated the two germline ends. The V gene's germline CDR1 is LNHDA and CDR2 SQIVND (reference sequence).

The chain joins TRBV15 to TRBJ1-5; TRBD1 agrees at 8 bases. This CDR3 contains 13 residues. CDR1 and CDR2 from the germline V gene are LNHNV and YYDKDF (reference sequence). Germline trimming cut 5 bases from V and 5 bases from J; bases unmatched to any gene: 2. The CDR3 nucleotides read TGTGCCACCAGCGGACAGGGTGATCAGCCCCAGCATTTT. Its translation: CATSGQGDQPQHF.

This chain connects TRBV7-9 to TRBJ2-1; D is perhaps TRBD1 or TRBD2 (5 bases each). In germline, CDR1 is SEHNR, CDR2 FQNEAQ (reference sequence). Deletions cut 4 bases from V and 7 bases from J, with 17 bases between. This CDR3 is 15 amino acids long. The CDR3 DNA sequence: TGTGCCAGCAGCTCAGAGGAGGCAGGGTGGAATGAGCAGTTCTTC. This codes for CASSSEEAGWNEQFF. The full variable domain, its missing parts supplied by reference TRBV7-9 and TRBJ2-1, is DTGVSQNPRHKITKRGQNVTFRCDPISEHNRLYWYRQTLGQGPEFLTYFQNEAQLEKSRLLSDRFSAERPKGSFSTLEIQRTEQGDSAMYLCASSSEEAGWNEQFFGPGTRLTVL.

The chain has TRBV7-3 and TRBJ2-5; maybe TRBD1 (6 bases). The CDR3 consists of 14 residues. The germline V and J ends were trimmed by 5 bases and 2 bases, with 12 bases remaining between them. Looked up from germline, CDR1 is SGHTA and CDR2 is FQGTGA. The chain's CDR3 is CASSPTGQQETQYF. The CDR3 bases are TGTGCCAGCAGCCCGACCGGACAGCAAGAGACCCAGTACTTC.

This clone showed up just a few times. The chain combines TRBV4-2 with TRBJ1-1, with TRBD1 matching over 10 bases. This CDR3 spans 15 amino acids. J lost 5 bases, V lost 7 bases, and 10 bases had no gene match. The germline V gene encodes CDR1 LGHNA and CDR2 YNFKEQ. CDR3 in DNA: TGTGCCAGCAACATTAGACAGGGGGCACATACTGAAGCTTTCTTT. It specifies CASNIRQGAHTEAFF.

The chain combines TRBV9 with TRBJ1-6; D uncertain. The CDR3 contains 14 residues. With 7 bases removed from V and 1 base from J, the gap between germline ends came to 9 bases. From germline, CDR1 is SGDLS and CDR2 YYNGEE. CDR3 DNA: TGTGCCAGCGGGGTTGAATCCTATAATTCACCCCTCCACTTT. Encoded protein: CASGVESYNSPLHF.

The V gene is TRBV3-1 (or the pseudogene TRBV3-2), the J gene TRBJ1-3; TRBD1 is a possible D gene (5 bases). The CDR3 consists of 16 residues. CDR1 is LGHDT and CDR2 is YNNKEL in the germline V gene (reference sequence). Trimming left V 1 base short and J 3 bases short, with 13 bases between. Here the CDR3 reads CASSQVQGLDGNTIYF. CDR3 DNA sequence: TGTGCCAGCAGCCAAGTGCAGGGATTAGATGGAAACACCATATATTTT.

The DNA for the CDR3 is TGTGCCATCAGTCAGAGTCTGGGGGACGAGACCCAGTACTTC. This encodes CAISQSLGDETQYF. The rearrangement links TRBV10-3 to TRBJ2-5, with D perhaps being TRBD1 or TRBD2 (5 bases each). The V end lost 5 bases, the J end lost 5 bases, and 15 bases lay between the germline ends. The germline V gene encodes CDR1 ENHRY and CDR2 SYGVKD. This CDR3 has 14 residues.

J is TRBJ1-1 and V is TRBV20-1; D unresolved. V was shortened by 2 bases and J by 8 bases, with 9 bases between the two germline ends. CDR3 length equals 11 residues. Per the germline V gene, CDR1 is DFQATT and CDR2 is SNEGSKA (reference sequence). The CDR3 sequence is CSARRISEAFF. The CDR3 coding sequence is TGCAGTGCTAGACGGATTTCGGAAGCTTTCTTT.

The chain combines TRBV10-3 with TRBJ1-1; unclear D gene. The germline V gene encodes CDR1 ENHRY and CDR2 SYGVKD. The CDR3 covers 13 residues. Trimming took off 4 bases at V and 3 bases at J, with 9 bases between the two ends. CDR3 loop: CAISGGDHTEAFF. DNA for the CDR3: TGTGCCATCAGTGGAGGCGACCACACTGAAGCTTTCTTT.

The V and J genes are TRBV11-2 and TRBJ1-2, with D uncertain. Trimming took off 0 bases at V and 4 bases at J, with 3 bases between the two ends. The CDR3 loop spans 12 amino acids. CDR1 and CDR2 from the germline V gene are SGHAT and FQNNGV. The CDR3 reads CASSLDSYGYTF. CDR3 in DNA: TGTGCCAGCAGCTTAGACAGCTATGGCTACACCTTC.

The chain is built from TRBV25-1 and TRBJ1-5; a weak D match, TRBD1 (5 bases). Germline-derived CDR1 and CDR2 are MGHDK and SYGVNS. This CDR3 comprises 15 residues. Trimming pared 5 bases from V and 4 bases from J, leaving 15 bases between. CDR3 sequence (DNA): TGTGCCAGCAGTTTGGGGTCTGGGGGAAATCAGCCCCAGCATTTT. Amino acids: CASSLGSGGNQPQHF.

CDR3 in DNA: TGTGCCAGCAGCCGTTCTCAGAACACAATAGCAGATACGCAGTATTTT. This translates into CASSRSQNTIADTQYF. This chain joins TRBV11-2 and TRBJ2-3; D remains ambiguous. From germline, CDR1 is SGHAT and CDR2 FQNNGV. The CDR3 consists of 16 residues. Trimming pared 5 bases from V and 4 bases from J, leaving 19 bases between. The entire variable domain, with the rest obtained from reference TRBV11-2 and TRBJ2-3, is as follows: EAGVAQSPRYKIIEKRQSVAFWCNPISGHATLYWYQQILGQGPKLLIQFQNNGVVDDSQLPKDRFSAERLKGVDSTLKIQPAKLEDSAVYLCASSRSQNTIADTQYFGPGTRLTVL.

There are a few counts of this clone. The chain couples TRBV7-2 to TRBJ1-6; maybe TRBD1 (6 bases). This CDR3 contains 15 residues. Trimming removed 5 bases from V and 5 bases from J, with 13 bases in between. Germline CDR1 SGHTA, CDR2 FQGNSA. In DNA form, the CDR3 reads TGTGCCAGCAGCGCAGGGGTCGTCCATAATTCACCCCTCCACTTT. Protein product: CASSAGVVHNSPLHF.

This clone was counted a single time. The V and J genes are TRBV4-1 and TRBJ1-1; D is unclear. CDR3 length: 12 amino acids. Germline-derived CDR1 and CDR2 are MGHRA and YSYEKL. The ends were cut back, 1 base at V and 8 bases at J, with 8 bases in the middle. CDR3 bases: TGCGCCAGCAGCCAAGGAGGGTCGGAAGCTTTCTTT. Encoded protein: CASSQGGSEAFF.

The V call is TRBV4-1, the J call TRBJ1-2; D gene unclear. The ends were cut back, 0 bases at V and 2 bases at J, with 10 bases in the middle. The CDR3 has 15 residues. From germline, CDR1 is MGHRA and CDR2 YSYEKL. This chain's CDR3 is CASSQDGGLNYGYTF. CDR3 DNA: TGCGCCAGCAGCCAAGATGGAGGACTGAACTATGGCTACACCTTC.

The chain employs TRBV7-6 and TRBJ1-1; D possibly corresponds to TRBD1 (6 bases). Per germline, CDR1 SGHVS and CDR2 FNYEAQ. The V gene lost 1 base and the J gene lost 0 bases, with 15 bases spanning the gap. The CDR3 loop spans 17 amino acids. The CDR3 nucleotides are TGTGCCAGCAGCTTAGTCGGAGGGGGACTGCTGAACACTGAAGCTTTCTTT. Translating gives CASSLVGGGLLNTEAFF.

The chain recombines TRBV11-2 with TRBJ2-7, with 10 positions matching TRBD2. Germline loops: CDR1 SGHAT, CDR2 FQNNGV. This CDR3 is 14 amino acids long. J was trimmed by 2 bases and V by 3 bases; bases with no gene match: 1. Here the CDR3 DNA reads TGTGCCAGCAGCTTTAGCGGGAGGCCCTACGAGCAGTACTTC. Translating it yields CASSFSGRPYEQYF.